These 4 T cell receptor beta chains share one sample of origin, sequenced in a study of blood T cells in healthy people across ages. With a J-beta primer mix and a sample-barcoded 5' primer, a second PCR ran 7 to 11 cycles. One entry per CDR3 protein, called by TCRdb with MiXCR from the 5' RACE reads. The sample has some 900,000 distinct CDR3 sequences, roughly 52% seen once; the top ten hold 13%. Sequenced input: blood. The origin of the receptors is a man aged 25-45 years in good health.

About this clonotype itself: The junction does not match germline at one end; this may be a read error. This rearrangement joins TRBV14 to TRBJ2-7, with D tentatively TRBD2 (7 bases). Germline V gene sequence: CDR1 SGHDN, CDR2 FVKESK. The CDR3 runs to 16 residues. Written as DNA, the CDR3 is TGTGCCAGCAGCCAAGATGGGATCGGGGGGCAGGACGAGCGGTACTTC. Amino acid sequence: CASSQDGIGGQDERYF.

For the CDR3, the DNA is TGTGCCAGCAGCTTACTTCAGGGGGCCTTAGATACGCAGTATTTT. Translation: CASSLLQGALDTQYF. This chain uses TRBV7-2 with TRBJ2-3, with 8 positions matching TRBD1. V was pared by 2 bases and J by 5 bases, with 6 bases of the junction left unmatched. The CDR3 consists of 15 residues. Per the germline V gene, CDR1 is SGHTA and CDR2 is FQGNSA.

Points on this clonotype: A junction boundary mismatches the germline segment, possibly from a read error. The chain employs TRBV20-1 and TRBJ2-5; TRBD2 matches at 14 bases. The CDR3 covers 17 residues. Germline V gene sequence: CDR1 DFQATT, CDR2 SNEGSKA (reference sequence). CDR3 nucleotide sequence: TGCAGTGCTAGGAGTCCGGGACTAGCGGGGGCCCAAGAGGCCCAGTACTTC. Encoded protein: CSARSPGLAGAQEAQYF.

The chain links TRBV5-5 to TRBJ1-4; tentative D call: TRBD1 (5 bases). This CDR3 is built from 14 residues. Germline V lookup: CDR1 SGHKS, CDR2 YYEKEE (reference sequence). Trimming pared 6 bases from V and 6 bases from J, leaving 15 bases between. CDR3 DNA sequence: TGTGCCAGCACCATCGAGGGGAGGGATGAAAAACTGTTTTTT. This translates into CASTIEGRDEKLFF.